The 8 T cell receptor beta chains below all came from one sample that was sequenced in a study of blood T cell repertoires in COVID-19. The method was immunoSEQ multiplex PCR; TCRdb's version includes in-frame clones alone and lacks a portion of them. The sample includes some 180,000 clones, around nine tenths seen only once; the top ten take approximately 21%. Sequenced input: peripheral blood. The receptors here all came from a man between 60 and 70 years old with active or convalescent COVID-19.

This sequence joins TRBV24-1 and TRBJ2-3; 9 nucleotides match TRBD1. V was pared by 9 bases and J by 3 bases, with 3 bases of the junction left unmatched. This CDR3 is 13 amino acids long. Germline CDR1 KGHDR, CDR2 SFDVKD. CDR3 region: CATGQGSTDTQYF. Here the CDR3 DNA reads TGTGCCACCGGACAGGGGTCGACAGATACGCAGTATTTT.

The rearrangement links TRBV11-2 to TRBJ1-2, with 12 bases that match TRBD1. Germline V CDR1 and CDR2: SGHAT, FQNNGV. The CDR3 runs to 15 residues. Unmatched junction bases numbered 7, after V lost 4 bases and J lost 7 bases. CDR3 DNA: TGTGCCAGCAGCTCAAGGGGACAGGGGGCCCTTGGCTACACCTTC. Encoded protein: CASSSRGQGALGYTF.

The rearrangement joins TRBV11-2 to TRBJ1-4, with 10 positions matching TRBD1. The trim removed 7 bases at V and 8 bases at J, leaving 7 bases unmatched. CDR1 is SGHAT, CDR2 FQNNGV, per germline. CDR3 length: 14 amino acids. CDR3 sequence reads: CASTLGQGREKLFF. The CDR3 DNA is TGTGCCAGCACCCTGGGACAGGGGAGGGAAAAACTGTTTTTT. The full variable domain, its missing parts supplied by reference TRBV11-2 and TRBJ1-4, is EAGVAQSPRYKIIEKRQSVAFWCNPISGHATLYWYQQILGQGPKLLIQFQNNGVVDDSQLPKDRFSAERLKGVDSTLKIQPAKLEDSAVYLCASTLGQGREKLFFGSGTQLSVL.

The V and J genes are TRBV9 and TRBJ2-1; tentative D call: TRBD1 (6 bases). This CDR3 region has 15 residues. The germline V gene has CDR1 SGDLS and CDR2 YYNGEE. Between the trimmed V and J ends, which lost 2 bases and 2 bases, there was a span of 11 bases. The CDR3 DNA sequence: TGTGCCAGCAGCGTTTCCGGGACACCCTACAATGAGCAGTTCTTC. This sequence encodes CASSVSGTPYNEQFF.

The chain carries TRBV7-8 and TRBJ2-5, with D tentatively TRBD2 (6 bases). V lost 5 bases, J lost 6 bases, and 16 bases lay in between. Per germline, CDR1 SGHVS and CDR2 FQNEAQ. The CDR3 consists of 14 residues. This CDR3 reads CASSEGLVGKTQYF. The DNA for the CDR3 is TGTGCCAGCAGCGAGGGACTGGTCGGGAAGACCCAGTACTTC.

The chain uses TRBV20-1 and TRBJ1-6, with D tentatively TRBD1 (6 bases). The CDR3 is made up of 14 amino acids. Trimming shortened V by 3 bases and J by 4 bases, and 10 bases separated the two germline ends. CDR1 and CDR2 (germline): DFQATT, SNEGSKA (reference sequence). The CDR3 bases are TGCAGTGCTAGTGGGGGGCAGTATAATTCACCCCTCCACTTT. Its translation: CSASGGQYNSPLHF.

The chain employs TRBV19 and TRBJ1-6, with TRBD1 matching over 8 bases. The germline CDR1 and CDR2 sequences are LNHDA and SQIVND (reference sequence). V trimming: 9 bases; J trimming: 6 bases; junction bases outside the gene matches: 13. CDR3 size: 16 residues. In DNA form, the CDR3 reads TGTGCCAGCGTATCATATGGACAGGGAACTAATTCACCCCTCCACTTT. Protein: CASVSYGQGTNSPLHF.

This chain joins TRBV29-1 and TRBJ2-1; 8 positions agree with TRBD1. V lost 5 bases to trimming and J lost 4 bases; unmatched junction nucleotides: 7. The CDR3 length is 14 residues. Per the germline V gene, CDR1 is SQVTM and CDR2 is ANQGSEA. CDR3 in DNA: TGCAGCGTTATTCGACAGGGGCCTTACAATGAGCAGTTCTTC. It codes for CSVIRQGPYNEQFF.